This T cell receptor beta chain was documented in a study of regulatory T cells in long-lasting Graves disease. Through Arm-PCR of CDR3 regions and iRepertoire HTBI primers, TCR beta libraries were built. From the multiplex PCR reads, TCRdb called clonotypes with MiXCR, one entry per CDR3 protein. The sample gives around 450,000 distinct CDR3 sequences, under 25% of which show up once; over 6% is in the top ten. Study conclusions and caveats: TRBV28, TRBJ1-2 and TRBJ2-5 were segments that persistent disease favored. Persistent Graves' cases showed lower TCR diversity than newly diagnosed cases.

This clonotype came up many times. The target antigen is unknown. The time point is: persistent/refractory GD, antithyroid drugs over 5 years with positive TRAb. The authors made the TCR library using RNA they extracted from PBMCs. Nine milliliters of peripheral blood went into EDTA tubes. V trimming: 6 bases; J trimming: 2 bases; junction bases outside the gene matches: 15. This CDR3 contains 17 residues. The material sequenced was peripheral blood mononuclear cells (PBMCs), taken when the disease was refractory, from a patient treated with antithyroid drugs. The receptor was isolated from a female donor with Graves disease. The chain is built from TRBV12-3 or TRBV12-4 and TRBJ1-1, with 7 bases lining up with TRBD1. This CDR3 reads CASSLLQGTGLNTEAFF. In DNA form, the CDR3 reads TGTGCCAGCAGCCTGCTACAGGGGACTGGCCTTAACACTGAAGCTTTCTTT.